This TCR beta chain appears in the sequencing data of a study of PD-L1 blockade in urothelial cancer. Study-wide context: The patients first took atezolizumab in 2014, receiving 1,200 mg intravenously every 3 weeks.

Germline CDR1 LGHNA, CDR2 YNFKEQ. The CDR3 consists of 14 residues. The ends were cut back, 4 bases at V and 6 bases at J, with 13 bases in the middle. Time point in this sample: pretreatment peripheral blood. This clone was counted once. Clones were read by immunoSEQ multiplex PCR, and TCRdb kept only the in-frame ones, dropping some. The sample consists of tens of thousands of clones, almost 90% of them appearing once. The sequencing here drew on PBMCs, taken around atezolizumab (anti-PD-L1) treatment. This sequence was found in a man in his fifties or sixties with urothelial cancer. The V call is TRBV4-2, the J call TRBJ2-1; weak D call: TRBD2 (6 bases). In nucleotides, the CDR3 is TGTGCCAGCAGCCCGAGGAGGGGTGTCAATGAGCAGTTCTTC. It translates to CASSPRRGVNEQFF.